A selection of T cell receptor beta chains follows, all from one sample in a study of blood T cell repertoires in COVID-19. Sequencing was performed with immunoSEQ multiplex PCR; in TCRdb, only in-frame clones are kept and a portion is missing. Among some 320,000 clones listed, approximately 85% were seen once. The sample consisted of peripheral blood. All receptors derive from a human donor in a cohort sampled during active COVID-19. The CDR3 runs from the conserved cysteine through the conserved F or W. A D gene is named only where the DNA matches it firmly. Size values are once, few and many counts, or a class for expanded clones, and some rows have none.

clone_size | j_call | v_call | d_call | cdr3_nt | cdr3_aa
NA | TRBJ1-1 | TRBV19 | NA | TGTGCCAGTAGTATGGACAGAGCGAACACTGAAGCTTTCTTT | CASSMDRANTEAFF
NA | TRBJ2-2 | TRBV7-9 | NA | TGTGCCAGCAGATTTCGAGGACAGTCCAACACCGGGGAGCTGTTTTTT | CASRFRGQSNTGELFF
NA | TRBJ1-1 | TRBV5-1 | TRBD1 | TGCGCCAGCAGCTTGGCGGTCAGGGGGTCCACTGAAGCTTTCTTT | CASSLAVRGSTEAFF
NA | TRBJ2-7 | TRBV18 | NA | TGTGCCAGCTCACCCTCTTTAGTAGACGAGCAGTACTTC | CASSPSLVDEQYF
once | TRBJ1-1 | TRBV12-3/TRBV12-4 | NA | TGTGCCAGCACGGGAGGGGTAAACACTGAAGCTTTCTTT | CASTGGVNTEAFF
few | TRBJ1-2 | TRBV6-5 | NA | TGTGCCAGCAGCGGGAGGAACTATGGCTACACCTTC | CASSGRNYGYTF
NA | TRBJ2-2 | TRBV19 | NA | TGTGCCAGTAGGCAGGGGCCCACCGGGGAGCTGTTTTTT | CASRQGPTGELFF
NA | TRBJ2-2 | TRBV10-3 | NA | TGTGCCATCAGTGAGACAGGGTTCACCGGGGAGCTGTTTTTT | CAISETGFTGELFF
NA | TRBJ1-1 | TRBV27 | NA | TGTGCCAGCAGTTTAGGGACTCATCTCGCTGAAGCTTTCTTT | CASSLGTHLAEAFF
NA | TRBJ2-2 | TRBV18 | TRBD2 | TGTGCCAGCTCACCCCCTAGCGGGGGTACCCGGGAGCTGTTTTTT | CASSPPSGGTRELFF
NA | TRBJ1-1 | TRBV18 | NA | TGTGCCAGCTCACCAGGGGCCCAGGGGACGAACACTGAAGCTTTCTTT | CASSPGAQGTNTEAFF
NA | TRBJ2-4 | TRBV2 | TRBD1 | TGTGCCAGCAGTCTTAACCGGGACAGGGTCCACTTC | CASSLNRDRVHF
NA | TRBJ2-3 | TRBV2 | NA | TGTGCCAGCAGACTAACAGATACGCAGTATTTT | CASRLTDTQYF
NA | TRBJ1-4 | TRBV18 | NA | TGTGCCAGCTCACAGGGGGTCACAACTAATGAAAAACTGTTTTTT | CASSQGVTTNEKLFF
once | TRBJ1-1 | TRBV13 | NA | TGTGCCAGCAGCTTAGGGTTGGCGGGGAATACTGAAGCTTTCTTT | CASSLGLAGNTEAFF
NA | TRBJ2-6 | TRBV10-3 | NA | TGTGCCATCAGTGAGTCCACAGGGTCTGGGGCCAACGTCCTGACTTTC | CAISESTGSGANVLTF
NA | TRBJ1-2 | TRBV9 | TRBD1 | TGTGCCAGCAGCGGTGAGGGGGCTCTTGGCTACACCTTC | CASSGEGALGYTF
NA | TRBJ1-1 | TRBV19 | NA | TGTGCCAGTAGTATAGGAGGTCTTATTAACACTGAAGCTTTCTTT | CASSIGGLINTEAFF